Reported below is one T cell receptor (beta chain). Antigen specificity is unknown. The data derive from a study of OX40 agonist ivuxolimab in advanced cancers. Turning to the study itself: Three patients, one with hepatocellular carcinoma and two with cutaneous melanoma, achieved partial responses.

Whole-study results and caveats: At doses 0.1 to 3.0 mg/kg, CD4+ and CD8+ clones expanded.

Profiling relied on immunoSEQ multiplex PCR, and the TCRdb table lists in-frame clones only, not all of them. The data show tens of thousands of clones, about 90% seen once. The sequence was obtained from an adult with an advanced solid tumor such as melanoma, head and neck, liver or kidney cancer. The source was CD4+ or CD8+ T cells sorted from blood, collected in a trial of the OX40 agonist ivuxolimab.

CDR3 DNA: TGTGCCACCAGCTCCGGGACGGGAAACTACAATGAGCAGTTCTTC. This encodes CATSSGTGNYNEQFF. This chain connects TRBV15 to TRBJ2-1; D may be TRBD1 or TRBD2 (5 bases each). Germline V CDR1 and CDR2: LNHNV, YYDKDF (reference sequence). This CDR3 is built from 15 residues. V was clipped by 5 bases and J by 3 bases, with 14 bases between them.